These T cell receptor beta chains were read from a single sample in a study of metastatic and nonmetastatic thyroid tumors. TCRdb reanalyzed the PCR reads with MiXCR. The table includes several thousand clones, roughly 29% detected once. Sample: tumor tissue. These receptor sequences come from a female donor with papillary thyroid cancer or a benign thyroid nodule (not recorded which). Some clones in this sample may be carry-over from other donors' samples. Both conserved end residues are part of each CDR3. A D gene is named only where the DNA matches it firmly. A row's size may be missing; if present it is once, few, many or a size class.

cdr3_aa: CASSIRRTNRVEGTEAFF; cdr3_nt: TGTGCCAGCAGTATTCGGCGTACCAACAGGGTTGAAGGCACTGAAGCTTTCTTT; clone_size: .; v_call: TRBV6-1; d_call: .; cdr3_length: 18; j_call: TRBJ1-1
cdr3_aa: CASSVAAGVGDTQYF; cdr3_nt: TGTGCCAGCAGCGTAGCGGCGGGGGTGGGAGATACGCAGTATTTT; clone_size: .; v_call: TRBV9; d_call: TRBD2; cdr3_length: 15; j_call: TRBJ2-3
cdr3_aa: CASSLQGASRAYGYTF; cdr3_nt: TGTGCCAGCAGCCTACAGGGGGCCAGTCGGGCTTATGGCTACACCTTC; clone_size: medium-sized; v_call: TRBV28; d_call: TRBD1; cdr3_length: 16; j_call: TRBJ1-2
cdr3_aa: CASSISGQNTGELFF; cdr3_nt: TGTGCCAGCAGTATCTCGGGACAGAACACCGGGGAGCTGTTTTTT; clone_size: medium-sized; v_call: TRBV28; d_call: .; cdr3_length: 15; j_call: TRBJ2-2
cdr3_aa: CASRSSYEQYF; cdr3_nt: TGTGCCAGCAGGAGCTCCTACGAGCAGTACTTC; clone_size: .; v_call: TRBV28; d_call: .; cdr3_length: 11; j_call: TRBJ2-7
cdr3_aa: CSAPGSGLAGGLEQYF; cdr3_nt: TGCAGTGCTCCCGGTAGCGGGCTAGCGGGAGGTCTTGAGCAGTACTTC; clone_size: .; v_call: TRBV20-1; d_call: TRBD2; cdr3_length: 16; j_call: TRBJ2-7
cdr3_aa: CASSFGTGWETQYF; cdr3_nt: TGTGCCAGCAGCTTCGGGACAGGGTGGGAGACCCAGTACTTC; clone_size: few; v_call: TRBV14; d_call: TRBD1; cdr3_length: 14; j_call: TRBJ2-5
cdr3_aa: CASSTTPGGHSNQPQHF; cdr3_nt: TGTGCCAGCAGCACGACCCCAGGGGGCCATAGCAATCAGCCCCAGCATTTT; clone_size: .; v_call: TRBV11-2; d_call: TRBD1; cdr3_length: 17; j_call: TRBJ1-5
cdr3_aa: CASSQDRSGSSSSYNEQFF; cdr3_nt: TGTGCCAGCAGCCAAGATCGTAGTGGGAGTTCGAGCTCCTACAATGAGCAGTTCTTC; clone_size: .; v_call: TRBV3-1; d_call: .; cdr3_length: 19; j_call: TRBJ2-1
cdr3_aa: CASSSAGGLFYDQYF; cdr3_nt: TGCGCCAGCAGCTCAGCGGGGGGCCTCTTCTACGATCAGTACTTC; clone_size: .; v_call: TRBV5-1; d_call: TRBD2; cdr3_length: 15; j_call: TRBJ2-7
cdr3_aa: CASSERNSTSGAPRDTQYF; cdr3_nt: TGTGCCAGCAGTGAAAGGAACTCGACTAGCGGGGCCCCGCGGGATACGCAGTATTTT; clone_size: medium-sized; v_call: TRBV6-1; d_call: TRBD2; cdr3_length: 19; j_call: TRBJ2-3
cdr3_aa: CATSRDDQSQHF; cdr3_nt: TGTGCCACTAGCAGAGATGATCAGTCCCAGCATTTT; clone_size: .; v_call: TRBV15; d_call: .; cdr3_length: 12; j_call: TRBJ1-5
cdr3_aa: CASSFVMRGTQYF; cdr3_nt: TGTGCCAGCAGTTTCGTTATGCGAGGTACGCAGTATTTT; clone_size: .; v_call: TRBV12-3/TRBV12-4; d_call: .; cdr3_length: 13; j_call: TRBJ2-3
cdr3_aa: CSARSLHHNEKLFF; cdr3_nt: TGCAGTGCTAGATCCCTGCATCATAATGAAAAACTGTTTTTT; clone_size: medium-sized; v_call: TRBV20-1; d_call: .; cdr3_length: 14; j_call: TRBJ1-4
cdr3_aa: CASSPDGDSGNTIYF; cdr3_nt: TGTGCCAGCAGCCCAGACGGAGACTCTGGAAACACCATATATTTT; clone_size: many; v_call: TRBV6-1; d_call: .; cdr3_length: 15; j_call: TRBJ1-3
cdr3_aa: CASISGLTDTQYF; cdr3_nt: TGTGCCAGTATATCAGGGCTCACAGATACGCAGTATTTT; clone_size: .; v_call: TRBV27; d_call: .; cdr3_length: 13; j_call: TRBJ2-3
cdr3_aa: CVSSEVTGGNQPQHF; cdr3_nt: TGTGTCAGCAGTGAAGTGACAGGGGGCAATCAGCCCCAGCATTTT; clone_size: .; v_call: TRBV6-1; d_call: TRBD1; cdr3_length: 15; j_call: TRBJ1-5
cdr3_aa: CASSIRGQGTEAFF; cdr3_nt: TGTGCCAGTAGTATCCGGGGCCAAGGCACTGAAGCTTTCTTT; clone_size: few; v_call: TRBV19; d_call: .; cdr3_length: 14; j_call: TRBJ1-1
cdr3_aa: CATSVDTSTDTQYF; cdr3_nt: TGTGCCACCAGTGTCGATACTAGCACAGATACGCAGTATTTT; clone_size: large; v_call: TRBV24-1; d_call: .; cdr3_length: 14; j_call: TRBJ2-3
cdr3_aa: CASSFGVYSNQPQHF; cdr3_nt: TGTGCCAGCAGTTTTGGAGTTTATAGCAATCAGCCCCAGCATTTT; clone_size: few; v_call: TRBV12-3/TRBV12-4; d_call: .; cdr3_length: 15; j_call: TRBJ1-5
cdr3_aa: CASSQHRDAGELFF; cdr3_nt: TGCGCCAGCAGCCAGCACAGGGATGCCGGGGAGCTGTTTTTT; clone_size: .; v_call: TRBV4-1; d_call: .; cdr3_length: 14; j_call: TRBJ2-2
cdr3_aa: CAISESESSYEQYF; cdr3_nt: TGTGCCATCAGTGAGTCGGAGAGCTCCTACGAGCAGTACTTC; clone_size: medium-sized; v_call: TRBV10-3; d_call: .; cdr3_length: 14; j_call: TRBJ2-7
cdr3_aa: CASSLAGQDHQPQHF; cdr3_nt: TGCGCCAGCAGCTTGGCCGGGCAGGACCATCAGCCCCAGCATTTT; clone_size: .; v_call: TRBV5-1; d_call: .; cdr3_length: 15; j_call: TRBJ1-5
cdr3_aa: CASSEAGQGRNEQFF; cdr3_nt: TGTGCCAGCAGTGAAGCGGGACAGGGCAGGAATGAGCAGTTCTTC; clone_size: few; v_call: TRBV6-1; d_call: TRBD1; cdr3_length: 15; j_call: TRBJ2-1
cdr3_aa: CASSYVCGLAAGELFF; cdr3_nt: TGTGCCAGCAGTTACGTGTGTGGACTAGCAGCCGGGGAGCTGTTTTTT; clone_size: few; v_call: TRBV6-2/TRBV6-3; d_call: TRBD2; cdr3_length: 16; j_call: TRBJ2-2
cdr3_aa: CASSLGGPRGQETQYF; cdr3_nt: TGTGCCAGCAGCTTAGGGGGCCCCCGGGGCCAAGAGACCCAGTACTTC; clone_size: .; v_call: TRBV13; d_call: .; cdr3_length: 16; j_call: TRBJ2-5
cdr3_aa: CASSPGLVEQFF; cdr3_nt: TGTGCCAGCAGCCCCGGACTAGTTGAGCAGTTCTTC; clone_size: medium-sized; v_call: TRBV11-3; d_call: TRBD2; cdr3_length: 12; j_call: TRBJ2-1
cdr3_aa: CSAQQGSNTEAFF; cdr3_nt: TGCAGTGCCCAACAGGGGTCCAACACTGAAGCTTTCTTT; clone_size: many; v_call: TRBV20-1; d_call: TRBD1; cdr3_length: 13; j_call: TRBJ1-1
cdr3_aa: CASIRGLAGAYEQYF; cdr3_nt: TGTGCCAGCATCAGGGGACTAGCGGGAGCCTACGAGCAGTACTTC; clone_size: few; v_call: TRBV28; d_call: TRBD2; cdr3_length: 15; j_call: TRBJ2-7
cdr3_aa: CSASNPGGEYTHEQYF; cdr3_nt: TGCAGTGCTAGTAATCCAGGGGGCGAATATACCCACGAGCAGTACTTC; clone_size: .; v_call: TRBV20-1; d_call: TRBD1; cdr3_length: 16; j_call: TRBJ2-7
cdr3_aa: CASSWTGDGANVLTF; cdr3_nt: TGTGCCAGCAGCTGGACAGGGGATGGGGCCAACGTCCTGACTTTC; clone_size: .; v_call: TRBV28; d_call: TRBD1; cdr3_length: 15; j_call: TRBJ2-6
cdr3_aa: CASSLLGSGRGKYEQYF; cdr3_nt: TGTGCCAGCAGTTTATTGGGGTCGGGCAGGGGGAAATACGAGCAGTACTTC; clone_size: few; v_call: TRBV28; d_call: TRBD1; cdr3_length: 17; j_call: TRBJ2-7
cdr3_aa: CASSPPLGPNSYEQYF; cdr3_nt: TGTGCCAGCTCACCACCGTTAGGGCCGAACTCCTACGAGCAGTACTTC; clone_size: few; v_call: TRBV18; d_call: .; cdr3_length: 16; j_call: TRBJ2-7
cdr3_aa: CASSLQGTGAQKMNTEAFF; cdr3_nt: TGTGCCAGCAGCTTACAAGGGACAGGGGCCCAAAAGATGAACACTGAAGCTTTCTTT; clone_size: many; v_call: TRBV7-8; d_call: TRBD1; cdr3_length: 19; j_call: TRBJ1-1
cdr3_aa: CASTSGNEAFF; cdr3_nt: TGTGCCAGCACATCAGGAAATGAAGCGTTCTTT; clone_size: few; v_call: TRBV6-1; d_call: .; cdr3_length: 11; j_call: TRBJ1-1
cdr3_aa: CASSLVGTDGYTF; cdr3_nt: TGTGCCAGCAGCTTAGTGGGGACAGACGGCTACACCTTC; clone_size: .; v_call: TRBV11-3; d_call: TRBD1; cdr3_length: 13; j_call: TRBJ1-2
cdr3_aa: CASSQERGPSYEQYF; cdr3_nt: TGCGCCAGCAGCCAAGAGCGGGGCCCCTCCTACGAGCAGTACTTC; clone_size: once; v_call: TRBV4-1; d_call: .; cdr3_length: 15; j_call: TRBJ2-7
cdr3_aa: CASSLRTDYNEQYF; cdr3_nt: TGTGCCAGCAGCCTCAGGACAGATTACAACGAGCAGTACTTC; clone_size: few; v_call: TRBV11-2; d_call: .; cdr3_length: 14; j_call: TRBJ2-7
cdr3_aa: CASSGTVEAQTYEQYF; cdr3_nt: TGTGCCAGCAGCGGCACGGTGGAAGCCCAAACCTACGAGCAGTACTTC; clone_size: many; v_call: TRBV5-6; d_call: .; cdr3_length: 16; j_call: TRBJ2-7
cdr3_aa: CASSLGNTIYF; cdr3_nt: TGTGCCAGCAGCCTGGGAAACACCATATATTTT; clone_size: many; v_call: TRBV3-1; d_call: .; cdr3_length: 11; j_call: TRBJ1-3
cdr3_aa: CASSPETSTDTQYF; cdr3_nt: TGTGCCAGCAGCCCCGAGACCAGCACAGATACGCAGTATTTT; clone_size: .; v_call: TRBV6-1; d_call: .; cdr3_length: 14; j_call: TRBJ2-3